This TCR beta chain appears in the sequencing data of a study of identical twins. Study-level points and caveats: Zero-insertion results could be subject to partial confounding by invariant MAIT and iNKT cells. The abundant beta clonotypes from cord blood had fewer insertions, and memory repertoires had none of this.

TCRdb called the 5' RACE reads again in MiXCR, with one record for every CDR3 protein. The repertoire includes hundreds of thousands of distinct CDR3 sequences, over 15% of them detected once, and about 12% sits in the top ten. This clonotype has more than one count but fewer than ten. Its antigen is undetermined. The CDR3 runs to 12 residues. V was shortened by 2 bases and J by 8 bases, with 7 bases between the two germline ends. The germline V gene encodes CDR1 WSHSY and CDR2 SAAADI. Separately, the same data were catalogued under a study of T cells expressing NK-cell markers. That paper adds: The TCR beta repertoires were obtained from sorted CD3+CD56+NKG2C+, CD3+CD56+NKG2C- and CD3+CD56-NKG2C+ T cells.

This sequence joins TRBV10-2 and TRBJ1-5; the D is unclear. The clonotype was recovered from a woman under 30 in good health. Sequences were obtained from PBMCs. This CDR3 reads CASSEAFEPQHF. DNA of the CDR3: TGCGCCAGCAGTGAGGCGTTTGAGCCCCAGCATTTT.